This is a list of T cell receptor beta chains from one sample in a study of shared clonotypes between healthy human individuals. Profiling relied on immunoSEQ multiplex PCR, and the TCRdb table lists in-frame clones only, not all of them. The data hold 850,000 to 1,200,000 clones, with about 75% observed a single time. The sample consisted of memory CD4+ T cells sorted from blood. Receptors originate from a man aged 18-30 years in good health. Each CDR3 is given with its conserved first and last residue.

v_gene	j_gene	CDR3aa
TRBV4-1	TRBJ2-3	CASSQVGRGGPDTQYF
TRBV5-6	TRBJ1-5	CASSAQGNNQPQHF
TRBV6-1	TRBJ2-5	CASSWMGEETQYF
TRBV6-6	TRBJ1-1	CASSLTGEGNTEAFF
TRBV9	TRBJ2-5	CASSASTSGEETQYF
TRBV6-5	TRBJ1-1	CASSYGYTEAFF
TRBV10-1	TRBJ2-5	CASSAIPRDPSGETQYF
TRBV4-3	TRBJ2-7	CASSQGISGTYEQYF
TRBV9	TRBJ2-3	CASSVATSGRSTDTQYF
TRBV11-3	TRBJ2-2	CASSFTGAPGELFF
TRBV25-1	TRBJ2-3	CASSTGQSFLTDTQYF
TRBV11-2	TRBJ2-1	CASSLVPTSRGHNEQFF
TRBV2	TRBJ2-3	CASSRLAGGDTQYF
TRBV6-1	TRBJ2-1	CASTSGTHPRGEQFF
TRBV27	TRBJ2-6	CASSAKGFSGANVLTF
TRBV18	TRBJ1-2	CASSPQGGTVGLNYGYTF
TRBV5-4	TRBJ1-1	CASSPSGGGNTEAFF
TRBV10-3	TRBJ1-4	CAISESLPKEVANEKLFF
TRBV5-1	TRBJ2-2	CASRGSGAYTGELFF
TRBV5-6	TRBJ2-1	CASSLSGFSYNEQFF
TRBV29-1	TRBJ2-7	CSVVRGTGYEQYF
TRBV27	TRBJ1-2	CASREMGQSGYTF
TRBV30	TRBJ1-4	CAWSVGGGVEKLFF
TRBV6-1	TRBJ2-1	CASDSSYNEQFF
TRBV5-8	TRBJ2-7	CASTAENSGEQYF
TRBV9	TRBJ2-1	CASSAQGFYNEQFF
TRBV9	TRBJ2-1	CASSVGGLNYNEQFF
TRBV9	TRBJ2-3	CASSVAPSGGAETQYF
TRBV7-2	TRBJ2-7	CASSLNGEQYF
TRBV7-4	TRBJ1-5	CASSSQRGPQHF
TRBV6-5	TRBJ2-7	CASSEQGGRYEQYF
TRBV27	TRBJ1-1	CASRVFVGRETEAFF
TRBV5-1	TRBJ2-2	CASSIGPAGGPGELFF
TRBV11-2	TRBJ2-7	CASSSLRQGGHEQYF
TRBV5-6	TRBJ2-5	CASSLTLDLTGLVETQYF
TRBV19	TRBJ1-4	CASSIQEKLFF
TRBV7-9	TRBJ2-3	CASSSGSTFTQYF
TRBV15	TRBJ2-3	CATSRLAFTQYF
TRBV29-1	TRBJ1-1	CSVDENLSAFF
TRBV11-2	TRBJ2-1	CASSPKIEQFF
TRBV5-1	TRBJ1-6	CASSPTGTGSWNSPLHF
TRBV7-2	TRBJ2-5	CASSTGTHGGTQYF
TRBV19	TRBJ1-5	CASTDRDGNQPQHF
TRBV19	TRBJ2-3	CASSSLAGGPDTQYF
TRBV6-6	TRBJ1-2	CASSFGQGAYGYTF
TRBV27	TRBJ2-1	CASSFRPDRAVGSSYNEQFF
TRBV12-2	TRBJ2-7	CASRSYWTGSHEQYF
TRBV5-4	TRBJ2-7	CASSLGIGTSGTYEQYF
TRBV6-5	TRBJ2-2	CASSRTSPRAGELFF
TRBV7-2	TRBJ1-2	CASSGTGFNYGYTF
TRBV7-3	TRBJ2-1	CASSPGGGAYNEQFF
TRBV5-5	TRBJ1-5	CASSLNRGQPQHF
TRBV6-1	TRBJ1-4	CASSHYNGGEKLFF
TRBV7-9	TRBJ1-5	CASSSSSNQPQHF
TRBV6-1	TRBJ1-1	CASNLKEGTEAFF
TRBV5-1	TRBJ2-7	CASSLALGYEQYF
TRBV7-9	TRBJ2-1	CASSSAPGYNEQFF
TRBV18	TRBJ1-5	CASSQAGDQPQHF
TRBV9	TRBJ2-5	CASSVEPLKYQETQYF